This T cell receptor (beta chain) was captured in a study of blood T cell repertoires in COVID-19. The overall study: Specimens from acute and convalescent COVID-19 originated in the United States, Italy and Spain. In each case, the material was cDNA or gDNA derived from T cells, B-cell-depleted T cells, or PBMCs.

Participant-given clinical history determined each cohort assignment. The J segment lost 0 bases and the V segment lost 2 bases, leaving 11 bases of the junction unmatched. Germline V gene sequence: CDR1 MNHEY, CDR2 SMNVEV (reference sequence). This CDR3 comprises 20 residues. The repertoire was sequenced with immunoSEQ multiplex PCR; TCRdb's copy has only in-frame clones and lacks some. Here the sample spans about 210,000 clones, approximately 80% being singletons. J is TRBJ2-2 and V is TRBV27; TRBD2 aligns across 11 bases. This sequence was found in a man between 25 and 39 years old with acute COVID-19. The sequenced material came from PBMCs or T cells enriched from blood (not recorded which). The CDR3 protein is CASSLIGASGGPTNTGELFF. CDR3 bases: TGTGCCAGCAGTTTAATAGGGGCTAGCGGGGGGCCTACGAACACCGGGGAGCTGTTTTTT.